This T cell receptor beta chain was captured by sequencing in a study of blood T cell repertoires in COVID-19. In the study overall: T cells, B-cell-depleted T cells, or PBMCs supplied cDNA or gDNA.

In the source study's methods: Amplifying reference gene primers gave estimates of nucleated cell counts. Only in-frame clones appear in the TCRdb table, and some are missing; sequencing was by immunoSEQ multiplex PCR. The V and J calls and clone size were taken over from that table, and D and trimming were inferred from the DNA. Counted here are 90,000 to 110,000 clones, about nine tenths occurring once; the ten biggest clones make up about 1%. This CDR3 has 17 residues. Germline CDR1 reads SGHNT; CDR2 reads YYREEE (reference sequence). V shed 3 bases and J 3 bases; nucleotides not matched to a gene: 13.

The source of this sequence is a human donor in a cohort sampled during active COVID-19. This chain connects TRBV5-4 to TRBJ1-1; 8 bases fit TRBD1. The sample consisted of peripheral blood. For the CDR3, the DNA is TGTGCCAGCAGCTCGGCCAGGGGGCGGCGAATGGACACTGAAGCTTTCTTT. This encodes CASSSARGRRMDTEAFF.